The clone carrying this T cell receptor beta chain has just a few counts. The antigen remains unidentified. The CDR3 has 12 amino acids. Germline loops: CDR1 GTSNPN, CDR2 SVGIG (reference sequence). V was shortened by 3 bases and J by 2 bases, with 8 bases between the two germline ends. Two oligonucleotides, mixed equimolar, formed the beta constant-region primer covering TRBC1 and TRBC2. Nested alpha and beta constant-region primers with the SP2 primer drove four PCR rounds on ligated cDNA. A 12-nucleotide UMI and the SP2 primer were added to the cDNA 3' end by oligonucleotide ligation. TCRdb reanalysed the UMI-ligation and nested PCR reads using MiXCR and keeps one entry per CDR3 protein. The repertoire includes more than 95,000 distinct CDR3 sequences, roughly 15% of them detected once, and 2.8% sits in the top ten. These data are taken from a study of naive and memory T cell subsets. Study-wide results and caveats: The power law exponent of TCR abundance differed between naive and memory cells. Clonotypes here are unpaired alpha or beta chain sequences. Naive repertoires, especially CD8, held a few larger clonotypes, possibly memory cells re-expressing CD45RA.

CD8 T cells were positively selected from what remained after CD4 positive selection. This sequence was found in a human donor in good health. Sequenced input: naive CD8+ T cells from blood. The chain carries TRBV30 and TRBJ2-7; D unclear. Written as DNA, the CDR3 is TGTGCCTGGAGCCGATATCCCTACGAGCAGTACTTC. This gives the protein CAWSRYPYEQYF.